Included here is one TCR beta chain sequence, with context. The data are from a study of beta chain features in type 1 diabetes. Since all of the isolated RNA was reverse transcribed, expressed TCRB transcripts were what got sequenced. The data were produced by immunoSEQ multiplex PCR, yet TCRdb's version contains in-frame clones alone and is incomplete. The sample includes roughly 250,000 clones, around 65% of them seen just once. CDR3 length: 16 amino acids. Trimming left V 5 bases short and J 9 bases short, with 24 bases between. Germline assignment: CDR1 SGHDT and CDR2 YYEEEE. The chain recombines TRBV5-6 with TRBJ2-1; TRBD2 might be the D (5 bases). The origin of this receptor is a man aged 30-40 years in good health. Specimen: naive CD4+ T cells from blood. DNA for the CDR3: TGTGCCAGCAGTCCTCGACTACTCCTCGAGGTGGGTGAGCAGTTCTTC. Encoded protein: CASSPRLLLEVGEQFF.